The entry below gives a single T cell receptor beta chain sequence along with its context. Germline CDR1 reads SGHTA; CDR2 reads FQGNSA. This CDR3 comprises 16 residues. The V segment lost 4 bases and the J segment 5 bases; nucleotides outside the gene matches: 10. The record originates from a study of blood T cell repertoires in COVID-19. Study details: Specimens from acute and convalescent COVID-19 originated in the United States, Italy and Spain. Sources were T cells, B-cell-depleted T cells, or PBMCs; the material itself was cDNA or gDNA.

Authors' processing steps: From reference gene primer amplification, estimates of nucleated cell counts were derived. The data were produced by immunoSEQ multiplex PCR, yet TCRdb's version contains in-frame clones alone and is incomplete. V and J calls and clone size follow that table, whereas D and trimming were derived from the DNA. The data contain under 250,000 clones, around four fifths of them seen just once; the ten biggest clones take up just under 6.5%. The sequenced material came from peripheral blood. The clonotype was recovered from a woman aged 55 to 70 with active or convalescent COVID-19. This chain joins TRBV7-2 and TRBJ2-5; the match to TRBD2 covers 10 bases. CDR3 nucleotide sequence: TGTGCCAGCAGCTCTACTAGCGGGATAGGGAGGGAGACCCAGTACTTC. Its protein product is CASSSTSGIGRETQYF.